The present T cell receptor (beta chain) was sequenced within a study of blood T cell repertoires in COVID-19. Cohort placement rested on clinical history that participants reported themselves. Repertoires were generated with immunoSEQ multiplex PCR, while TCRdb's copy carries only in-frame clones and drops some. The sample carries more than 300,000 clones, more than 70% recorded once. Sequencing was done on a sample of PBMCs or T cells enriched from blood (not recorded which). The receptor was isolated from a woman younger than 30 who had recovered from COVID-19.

CDR3 nucleotide sequence: TGTGCCAGCAGCGTAGCGGTCCAAGAGACCCAGTACTTC. Its translation: CASSVAVQETQYF. The V gene is TRBV9, the J gene TRBJ2-5; D not resolved. Germline values: CDR1 SGDLS, CDR2 YYNGEE. Trimming cost V 0 bases and J 1 base, with 4 bases left between them. The length of the CDR3 is 13 residues. Complete variable domain (other parts from reference TRBV9 and TRBJ2-5): DSGVTQTPKHLITATGQRVTLRCSPRSGDLSVYWYQQSLDQGLQFLIQYYNGEERAKGNILERFSAQQFPDLHSELNLSSLELGDSALYFCASSVAVQETQYFGPGTRLLVL.